This T cell receptor (beta chain) came from a study of T cell repertoires in cytomegalovirus infection. The overall study: Public TCR beta signatures indicated both CMV infection and matching HLA type. Study outcomes and limitations: Within the response measured ex vivo, HLA-C-restricted CMV-specific TCR beta clonotypes were dominant.

A single record per CDR3 protein comes from TCRdb applying MiXCR to the reads. The table lists about 330,000 distinct CDR3 sequences, about 35% of them singletons. Details on this clonotype: Its antigen is as yet unknown.

The clonotype comes from a human donor in good health (CMV status not recorded). Some clones in this sample may be carry-over from other donors' samples. Source: cultured PBMCs, taken from culture after CMV antigen stimulation.

In DNA form, the CDR3 reads TGTGCTAGTGCCAACGACGGCTATGGCTACACCTTC. Its translation is CASANDGYGYTF. The J gene is TRBJ1-2, the V gene TRBV12-5; D gene ambiguous. CDR3 length equals 12 residues. Trimming took 7 bases from V and 4 from J, leaving 10 bases between them. Germline V gene lookup returns CDR1 LGHNT and CDR2 FRNRAP.